The 26 T cell receptor beta chains below come from one sample, sequenced in a study of blood T cell repertoires in COVID-19. TCRdb's copy holds only in-frame clones and misses some; the assay was immunoSEQ multiplex PCR. Of about 34,000 clones listed, 80% were seen once; the top ten hold approximately 31%. The sequenced sample consisted of peripheral blood. These TCRs come from a man aged 80 or over with acute or convalescent COVID-19.

This clone was seen a handful of times. The chain has TRBV7-3 and TRBJ2-7; D is undetermined. This CDR3 contains 13 residues. V lost 3 bases, J lost 6 bases, and 12 bases lay in between. Germline V lookup: CDR1 SGHTA, CDR2 FQGTGA. In nucleotides, the CDR3 is TGTGCCAGCAGCTTCGAGCGTCGTAGCGAGCAGTACTTC. Its translation is CASSFERRSEQYF.

The gene calls are TRBV6-4 and TRBJ1-2; 9 bases agree with TRBD1. The CDR3 totals 19 residues. Germline CDR1 MRHNA, CDR2 SNTAGT. Trimming removed 7 bases from V and 2 bases from J; junction bases left unmatched: 20. The CDR3 sequence is CASNIPDRGHHYLNYGYTF. The CDR3 region has the DNA TGTGCCAGCAATATCCCGGACAGGGGCCATCATTATCTAAACTATGGCTACACCTTC.

The chain combines TRBV4-2 with TRBJ2-1, with TRBD2 matching over 7 bases. Germline assignment: CDR1 LGHNA and CDR2 YNFKEQ. V was clipped by 6 bases and J by 6 bases; unmatched bases: 11. The CDR3 runs to 15 residues. The CDR3 loop is CASSRSSGDFNEQFF. CDR3 sequence (DNA): TGTGCCAGCAGTCGTTCTAGCGGCGATTTCAATGAGCAGTTCTTC.

The chain combines TRBV19 with TRBJ1-3; 8 bases map to TRBD1. The CDR3 extends over 14 amino acids. V lost 10 bases, J lost 4 bases, and 9 bases stayed unmatched. Germline CDR1 LNHDA, CDR2 SQIVND (reference sequence). The DNA for the CDR3 is TGTGCCACCACTCCCAGGGGGCCGGGAAACACCATATATTTT. As protein: CATTPRGPGNTIYF. Variable domain in full (rest from reference TRBV19 and TRBJ1-3): DGGITQSPKYLFRKEGQNVTLSCEQNLNHDAMYWYRQDPGQGLRLIYYSQIVNDFQKGDIAEGYSVSREKKESFPLTVTSAQKNPTAFYLCATTPRGPGNTIYFGEGSWLTVV.

The rearrangement uses TRBV6-5 and TRBJ2-1, with D unclear. Trimming left V 8 bases short and J 0 bases short, with 11 bases between. Looked up from germline, CDR1 is MNHEY and CDR2 is SVGAGI. This CDR3 region has 14 residues. CDR3 nucleotide sequence: TGTGCCAGCCAGAGCGATAGCTCCTACAATGAGCAGTTCTTC. This translates into CASQSDSSYNEQFF.

On this clone itself: One end of the junction is discordant with germline, which a read error may explain. The J gene is TRBJ2-2, the V gene TRBV7-7; 9 nucleotides line up with TRBD2. Germline lookup yields CDR1 SSHAT and CDR2 FNYEAQ (reference sequence). There are 16 residues in the CDR3. CDR3 residues: CASSLTGLAKHRGAVF. CDR3 in DNA: TGTGCTAGCAGCTTAACGGGACTAGCAAAACACCGGGGAGCTGTTTTT.

The V gene is TRBV19, the J gene TRBJ1-1; D unresolved. The ends were cut back, 3 bases at V and 2 bases at J, with 7 bases in the middle. Per the germline V gene, CDR1 is LNHDA and CDR2 is SQIVND (reference sequence). The CDR3 loop spans 13 amino acids. CDR3 coding DNA: TGTGCCAGTAGTATCAACACAAACACTGAAGCTTTCTTT. Translating gives CASSINTNTEAFF.

A single count supports this clone. The V and J genes are TRBV21-1 and TRBJ2-7; no check of the table's D call, TRBD2, against the DNA was made. TRBV21-1 constitutes a pseudogene. This CDR3 has 22 amino acids. CDR3 nucleotides: TGTGCCAGCAGCAAAGCTTTTAATACCGGCGGCCCGGAAGCGGGGGACCCCTACGAGCAGTACTTC. Translating it yields CASSKAFNTGGPEAGDPYEQYF.

This clone was recorded a few times. The chain carries TRBV11-3 and TRBJ2-1; D perhaps matches TRBD2 (6 bases). Germline V gene lookup returns CDR1 SGHNT and CDR2 YENEEA. With 1 base removed from V and 8 bases from J, the gap between germline ends came to 12 bases. The CDR3 totals 14 residues. The CDR3 reads CASSLGGNLDEQFF. The CDR3 nucleotides are TGTGCCAGCAGCTTAGGCGGGAATCTCGATGAGCAGTTCTTC.

This chain connects TRBV9 to TRBJ2-1; 10 bases are shared with TRBD1. After removal of 0 bases from V and 9 bases from J, the junction contained 9 bases not matched to a gene. The germline V gene has CDR1 SGDLS and CDR2 YYNGEE. This CDR3 contains 16 residues. The CDR3 DNA reads TGTGCCAGCAGCGTAGCTCGGGACAGGGGCCGCGTTGAGCAGTTCTTC. Its translation is CASSVARDRGRVEQFF.

This clone is medium-sized within its sample. The chain recombines TRBV7-7 with TRBJ2-5; 8 positions match TRBD1. Germline V lookup: CDR1 SSHAT, CDR2 FNYEAQ (reference sequence). Trimming took 8 bases from V and 2 from J; bases not matched to a gene: 13. The CDR3 extends over 16 amino acids. The DNA of the CDR3 is TGTGCCAGCGGATCAAGGGACAGGAGGGGGCAAGAGACCCAGTACTTC. As protein: CASGSRDRRGQETQYF.

V gene TRBV6-2 or TRBV6-3 combines with J gene TRBJ2-1; D might be TRBD1 (5 bases). The length of the CDR3 is 17 residues. The V end was cut by 4 bases, the J end by 5 bases, with 21 bases between. Germline values: CDR1 MNHEY, CDR2 SVGEGT. Here the CDR3 DNA reads TGTGCCAGCAGTTTCCCGGTAGGGGATGTACGGGACAATGAGCAGTTCTTC. This translates into CASSFPVGDVRDNEQFF.

The chain recombines TRBV2 with TRBJ1-2; 9 positions agree with TRBD1. This CDR3 contains 14 residues. The V and J ends lost 4 bases and 4 bases, in that order; junction bases with no gene match: 4. Germline-derived CDR1 and CDR2 are SNHLY and FYNNEI. The CDR3: CASSGDRAIYGYTF. The CDR3, as DNA: TGTGCCAGCAGTGGGGACAGGGCAATCTATGGCTACACCTTC.

V usage is TRBV7-6 and J usage is TRBJ2-7; TRBD2 matches at 10 bases. Germline CDR1 is SGHVS and CDR2 is FNYEAQ. V lost 5 bases to trimming and J lost 0 bases; unmatched junction nucleotides: 13. The CDR3 runs to 18 residues. The chain's CDR3 is CASSLGVAGGFDSYEQYF. The CDR3 DNA reads as TGTGCCAGCAGCCTCGGGGTAGCGGGAGGTTTTGACTCCTACGAGCAGTACTTC.

The chain employs TRBV7-2 and TRBJ2-4, with TRBD1 matching over 10 bases. The CDR3 extends over 18 amino acids. Trimming at V came to 7 bases and at J to 0 bases, leaving 12 bases not matched to a gene. Germline V CDR1 and CDR2: SGHTA, FQGNSA. The CDR3 DNA follows: TGTGCCAGCAACTCTGTAGGGGGACAGGGGCTAGCCAAAAACATTCAGTACTTC. This sequence encodes CASNSVGGQGLAKNIQYF.

This sequence joins TRBV7-9 and TRBJ1-6; 8 nucleotides agree with TRBD1. The CDR3 contains 15 residues. Losses at the gene ends were 5 bases for V and 7 bases for J; bases not matched to a gene: 7. Germline CDR1 reads SEHNR; CDR2 reads FQNEAQ (reference sequence). CDR3 region: CASSVRGLGNSPLHF. CDR3 in DNA: TGTGCCAGCAGCGTCAGGGGGCTGGGAAATTCACCCCTCCACTTT.

The gene calls are TRBV27 and TRBJ2-2; D unclear. V lost 3 bases and J lost 0, with 8 bases in between. CDR1 is MNHEY and CDR2 is SMNVEV in the germline V gene (reference sequence). The CDR3 consists of 15 residues. Here the CDR3 reads CASSFKRPNTGELFF. CDR3 nucleotides: TGTGCCAGCAGTTTCAAGCGACCGAACACCGGGGAGCTGTTTTTT.

The chain has TRBV21-1 and TRBJ1-2. TRBV21-1 is a documented pseudogene. The CDR3 length is 15 residues. CDR3 sequence reads: CASSKRRGRRYGYTF. The CDR3 DNA reads as TGTGCCAGCAGCAAACGGCGGGGGCGCAGGTATGGCTACACCTTC.

Regarding this clone: A junction end diverges from the germline sequence, so it may reflect a read error. The chain links TRBV13 to TRBJ2-1; 14 positions agree with TRBD2. Germline-derived CDR1 and CDR2 are PRHDT and FYEKMQ (reference sequence). The CDR3 is 16 residues long. The CDR3 nucleotides are TGTGCCAGCAGCCTAGGGACTAGCGGGGGTCTCCATGAGCAGTTCTTC. As protein: CASSLGTSGGLHEQFF.

This chain connects TRBV27 to TRBJ1-1, with TRBD1 matching 8 bases. The CDR3 covers 14 residues. Germline V gives CDR1 MNHEY, CDR2 SMNVEV (reference sequence). The V segment lost 4 bases and the J segment 11 bases; nucleotides outside the gene matches: 12. The CDR3, as DNA: TGTGCCAGCAGTTCCTCGGACAGGGTAGGGGACGCTTTCTTT. Its protein is CASSSSDRVGDAFF.

This clone was recorded a few times. The junction differs from germline at one of its ends, possibly a read error. CDR3 coding DNA: TGTGCCTTCCAACCGGGCTTTAGCGATCAGCCCCAGCATTTT. Protein: CAFQPGFSDQPQHF. The V and J genes are TRBV6-4 and TRBJ1-5; the D is unclear. Germline-derived CDR1 and CDR2 are MRHNA and SNTAGT. The CDR3 totals 14 residues.

The CDR3 DNA follows: TGTGCCAGCAGCTCGGGGGGGAGCACAGATACGCAGTATTTT. Amino acid sequence: CASSSGGSTDTQYF. This rearrangement joins TRBV11-3 to TRBJ2-3, with TRBD2 matching over 8 bases. The CDR3 consists of 14 residues. Germline V CDR1 and CDR2: SGHNT, YENEEA. V lost 4 bases to trimming and J lost 0 bases; unmatched junction nucleotides: 0.

This clone was counted only a few times. The chain recombines TRBV9 with TRBJ2-5; possible D gene TRBD1, 5 bases. The CDR3 length is 14 residues. Germline V lookup: CDR1 SGDLS, CDR2 YYNGEE. V was cut by 4 bases and J by 1 base, with 11 bases left in between. For the CDR3, the DNA is TGTGCCAGCAGCTATCAGGGTCGCCAAGAGACCCAGTACTTC. Translation: CASSYQGRQETQYF.

This CDR3 is CASSLAGTRGTGELFF. The CDR3, as DNA: TGTGCCAGCAGCTTAGCCGGGACTAGAGGTACCGGGGAGCTGTTTTTT. The rearrangement joins TRBV7-2 to TRBJ2-2; 8 nucleotides align to TRBD2. Germline CDR1 reads SGHTA; CDR2 reads FQGNSA. V lost 0 bases, J lost 5 bases, and 5 bases stayed unmatched. The CDR3 contains 16 residues.

The CDR3, as DNA: TGCGCCAGCAGCCAAGCCCTGAAACAGGGGCGCCAGCCCCAGCATTTT. It is translated as CASSQALKQGRQPQHF. This chain connects TRBV4-1 to TRBJ1-5; 7 bases match TRBD1. The ends lost 1 base at V and 7 bases at J; junction bases unmatched: 10. This CDR3 spans 16 amino acids. CDR1 and CDR2 from the germline V gene are MGHRA and YSYEKL.

This clone occurred once. The CDR3 sequence: CASSSPMGQGDGTQYF. The DNA for the CDR3 is TGTGCCAGCAGCTCCCCAATGGGACAGGGTGATGGGACCCAGTACTTC. The chain combines TRBV7-3 with TRBJ2-5; TRBD1 matches at 9 bases. Unmatched junction bases numbered 13, after V lost 4 bases and J lost 7 bases. CDR3 length: 16 amino acids. Germline CDR1 is SGHTA and CDR2 is FQGTGA.